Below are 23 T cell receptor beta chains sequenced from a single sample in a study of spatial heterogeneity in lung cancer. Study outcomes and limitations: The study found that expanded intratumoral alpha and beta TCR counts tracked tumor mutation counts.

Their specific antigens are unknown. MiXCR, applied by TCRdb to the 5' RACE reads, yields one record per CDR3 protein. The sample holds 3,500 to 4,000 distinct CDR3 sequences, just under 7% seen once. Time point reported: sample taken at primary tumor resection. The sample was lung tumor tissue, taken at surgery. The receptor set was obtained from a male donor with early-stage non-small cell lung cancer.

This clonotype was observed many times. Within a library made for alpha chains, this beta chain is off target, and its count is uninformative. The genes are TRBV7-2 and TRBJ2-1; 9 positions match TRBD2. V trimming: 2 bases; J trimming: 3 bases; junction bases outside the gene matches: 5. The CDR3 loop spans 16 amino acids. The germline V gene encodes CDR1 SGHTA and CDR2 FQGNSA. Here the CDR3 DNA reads TGTGCCAGCAGCTTATATGGCGGGAGGGGCTACAATGAGCAGTTCTTC. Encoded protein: CASSLYGGRGYNEQFF.

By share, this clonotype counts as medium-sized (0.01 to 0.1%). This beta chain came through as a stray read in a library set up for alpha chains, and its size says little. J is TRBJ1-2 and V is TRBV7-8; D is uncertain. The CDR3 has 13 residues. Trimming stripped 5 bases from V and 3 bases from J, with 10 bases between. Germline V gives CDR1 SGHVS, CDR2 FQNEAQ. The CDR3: CASSNLTDYGYTF. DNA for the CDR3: TGTGCCAGCAGCAACCTAACCGACTATGGCTACACCTTC.

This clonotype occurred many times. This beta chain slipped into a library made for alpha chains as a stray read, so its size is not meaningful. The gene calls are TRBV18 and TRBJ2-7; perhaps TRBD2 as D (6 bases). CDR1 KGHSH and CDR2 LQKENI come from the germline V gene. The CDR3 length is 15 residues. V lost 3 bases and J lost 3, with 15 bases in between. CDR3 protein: CASSPGAGRIYEQYV. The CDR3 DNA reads TGTGCCAGCTCACCGGGCGCGGGACGTATCTACGAGCAGTACGTC.

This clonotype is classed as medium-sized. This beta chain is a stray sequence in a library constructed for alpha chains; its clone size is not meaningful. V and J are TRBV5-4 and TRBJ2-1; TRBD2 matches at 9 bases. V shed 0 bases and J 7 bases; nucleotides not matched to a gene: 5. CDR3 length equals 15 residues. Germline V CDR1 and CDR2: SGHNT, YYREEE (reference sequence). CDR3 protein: CASSLGLAGRNEQFF. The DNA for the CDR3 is TGTGCCAGCAGCTTGGGGCTAGCGGGGCGGAATGAGCAGTTCTTC.

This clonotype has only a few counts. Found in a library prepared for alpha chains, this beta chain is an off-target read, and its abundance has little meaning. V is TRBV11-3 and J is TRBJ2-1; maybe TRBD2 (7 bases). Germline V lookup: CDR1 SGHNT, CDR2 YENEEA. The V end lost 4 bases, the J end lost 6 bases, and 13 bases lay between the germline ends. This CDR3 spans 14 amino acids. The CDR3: CASSWGGMGNEQFF. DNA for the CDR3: TGTGCCAGCAGCTGGGGGGGCATGGGCAATGAGCAGTTCTTC.

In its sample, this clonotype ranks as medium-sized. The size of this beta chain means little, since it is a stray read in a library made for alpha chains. CDR3 residues: CAWSALDQNYGYTF. For the CDR3, the DNA is TGTGCCTGGAGCGCTTTGGACCAAAACTATGGCTACACCTTC. This chain connects TRBV30 to TRBJ1-2; D gene unclear. The CDR3 is 14 amino acids. Trimming cost V 3 bases and J 2 bases, with 13 bases left between them. Germline CDR1 GTSNPN, CDR2 SVGIG (reference sequence).

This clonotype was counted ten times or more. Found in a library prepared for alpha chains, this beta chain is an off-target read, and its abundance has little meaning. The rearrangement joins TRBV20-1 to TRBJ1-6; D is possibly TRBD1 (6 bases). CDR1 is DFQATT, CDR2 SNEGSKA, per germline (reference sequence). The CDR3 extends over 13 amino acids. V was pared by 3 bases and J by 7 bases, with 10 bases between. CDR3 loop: CSASGTTNSPLHF. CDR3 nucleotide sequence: TGCAGTGCTAGTGGGACAACCAATTCACCCCTCCACTTT.

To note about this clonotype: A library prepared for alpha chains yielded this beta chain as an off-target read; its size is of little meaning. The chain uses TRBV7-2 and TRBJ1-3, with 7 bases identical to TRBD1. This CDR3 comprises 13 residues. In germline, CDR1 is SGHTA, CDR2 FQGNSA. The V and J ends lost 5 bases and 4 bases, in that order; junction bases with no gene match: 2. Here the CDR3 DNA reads TGTGCCAGCAGCATGACAGGGGGAAACACCATATATTTT. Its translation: CASSMTGGNTIYF. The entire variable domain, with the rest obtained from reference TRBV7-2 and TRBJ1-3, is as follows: GAGVSQSPSNKVTEKGKDVELRCDPISGHTALYWYRQSLGQGLEFLIYFQGNSAPDKSGLPSDRFSAERTGGSVSTLTIQRTQQEDSAVYLCASSMTGGNTIYFGEGSWLTVV.

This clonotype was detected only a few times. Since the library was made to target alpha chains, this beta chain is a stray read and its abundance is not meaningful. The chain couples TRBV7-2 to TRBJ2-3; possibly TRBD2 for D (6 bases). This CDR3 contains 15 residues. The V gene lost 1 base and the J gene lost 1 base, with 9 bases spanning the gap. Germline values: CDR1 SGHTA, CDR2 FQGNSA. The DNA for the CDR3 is TGTGCCAGCAGCTTAGGGAGGGGCGGCACAGATACGCAGTATTTT. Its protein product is CASSLGRGGTDTQYF.

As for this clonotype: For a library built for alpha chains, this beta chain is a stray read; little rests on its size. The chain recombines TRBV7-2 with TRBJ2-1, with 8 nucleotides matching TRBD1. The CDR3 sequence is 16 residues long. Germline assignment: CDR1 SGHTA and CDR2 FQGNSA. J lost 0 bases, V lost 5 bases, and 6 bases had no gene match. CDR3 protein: CASSPWTGSSYNEQFF. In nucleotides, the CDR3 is TGTGCCAGCAGCCCGTGGACAGGGAGCTCCTACAATGAGCAGTTCTTC.

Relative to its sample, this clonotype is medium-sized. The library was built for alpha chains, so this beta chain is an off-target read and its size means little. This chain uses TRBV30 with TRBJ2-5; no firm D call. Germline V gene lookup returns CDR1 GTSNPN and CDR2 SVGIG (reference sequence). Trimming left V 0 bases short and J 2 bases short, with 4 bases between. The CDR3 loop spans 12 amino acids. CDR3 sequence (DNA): TGTGCCTGGAGTGTACAGCAAGAGACCCAGTACTTC. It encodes CAWSVQQETQYF. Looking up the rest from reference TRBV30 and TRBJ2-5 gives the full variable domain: SQTIHQWPATLVQPVGSPLSLECTVEGTSNPNLYWYRQAAGRGLQLLFYSVGIGQISSEVPQNLSASRPQDRQFILSSKKLLLSDSGFYLCAWSVQQETQYFGPGTRLLVL.

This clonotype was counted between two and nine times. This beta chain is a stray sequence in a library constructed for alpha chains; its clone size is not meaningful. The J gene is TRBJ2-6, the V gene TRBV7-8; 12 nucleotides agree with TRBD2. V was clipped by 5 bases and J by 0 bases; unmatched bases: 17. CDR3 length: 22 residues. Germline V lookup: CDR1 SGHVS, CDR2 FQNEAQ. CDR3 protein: CASSRRASGRADRGSGANVLTF. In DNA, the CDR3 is TGTGCCAGCAGCAGAAGGGCTAGCGGGAGGGCCGACAGAGGCTCTGGGGCCAACGTCCTGACTTTC.

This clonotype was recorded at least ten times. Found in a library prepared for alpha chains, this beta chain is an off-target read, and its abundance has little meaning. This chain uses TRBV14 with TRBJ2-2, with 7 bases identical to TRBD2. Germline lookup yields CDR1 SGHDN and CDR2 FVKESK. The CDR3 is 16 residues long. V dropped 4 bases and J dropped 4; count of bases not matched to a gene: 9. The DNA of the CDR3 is TGTGCCAGCAGCCCCCGTACTAGCGTATTCACCGGGGAGCTGTTTTTT. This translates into CASSPRTSVFTGELFF. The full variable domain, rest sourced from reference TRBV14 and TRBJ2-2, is EAGVTQFPSHSVIEKGQTVTLRCDPISGHDNLYWYRRVMGKEIKFLLHFVKESKQDESGMPNNRFLAERTGGTYSTLKVQPAELEDSGVYFCASSPRTSVFTGELFFGEGSRLTVL.

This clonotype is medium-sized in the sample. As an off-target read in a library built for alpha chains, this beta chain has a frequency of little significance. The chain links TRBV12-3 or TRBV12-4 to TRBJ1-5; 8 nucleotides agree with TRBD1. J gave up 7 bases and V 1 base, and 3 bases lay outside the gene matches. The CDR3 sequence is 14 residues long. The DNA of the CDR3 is TGTGCCAGCAGTTTAGACAGGGGGGGACAGCCCCAGCATTTT. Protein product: CASSLDRGGQPQHF.

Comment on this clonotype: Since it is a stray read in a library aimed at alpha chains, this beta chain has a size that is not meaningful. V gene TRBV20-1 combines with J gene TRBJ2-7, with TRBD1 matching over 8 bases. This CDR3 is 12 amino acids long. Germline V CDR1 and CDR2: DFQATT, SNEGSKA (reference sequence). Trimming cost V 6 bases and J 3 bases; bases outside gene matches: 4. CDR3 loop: CSARTGNYEQYF. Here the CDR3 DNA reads TGCAGTGCCAGGACAGGGAACTACGAGCAGTACTTC.

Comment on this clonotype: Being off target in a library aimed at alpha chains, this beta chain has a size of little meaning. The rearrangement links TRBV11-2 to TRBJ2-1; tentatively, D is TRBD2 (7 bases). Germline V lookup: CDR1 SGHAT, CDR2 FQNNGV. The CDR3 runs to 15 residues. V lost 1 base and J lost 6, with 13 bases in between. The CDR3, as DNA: TGTGCCAGCAGCTTAGGGGGGGGCGTGGGCAATGAGCAGTTCTTC. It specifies CASSLGGGVGNEQFF.

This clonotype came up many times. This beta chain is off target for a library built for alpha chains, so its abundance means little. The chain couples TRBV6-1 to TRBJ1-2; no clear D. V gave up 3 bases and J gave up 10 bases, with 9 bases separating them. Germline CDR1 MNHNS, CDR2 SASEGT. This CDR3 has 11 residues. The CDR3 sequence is CASSEWRDYTF. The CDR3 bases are TGTGCCAGCAGTGAGTGGAGAGACTACACCTTC.

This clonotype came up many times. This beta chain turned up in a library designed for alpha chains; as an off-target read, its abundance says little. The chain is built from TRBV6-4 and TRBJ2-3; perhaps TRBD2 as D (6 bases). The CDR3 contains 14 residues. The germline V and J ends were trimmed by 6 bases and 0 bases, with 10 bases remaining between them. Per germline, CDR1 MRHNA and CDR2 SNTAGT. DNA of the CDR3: TGTGCCAGCAGCCCCGGGACTAGCACAGATACGCAGTATTTT. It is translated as CASSPGTSTDTQYF.

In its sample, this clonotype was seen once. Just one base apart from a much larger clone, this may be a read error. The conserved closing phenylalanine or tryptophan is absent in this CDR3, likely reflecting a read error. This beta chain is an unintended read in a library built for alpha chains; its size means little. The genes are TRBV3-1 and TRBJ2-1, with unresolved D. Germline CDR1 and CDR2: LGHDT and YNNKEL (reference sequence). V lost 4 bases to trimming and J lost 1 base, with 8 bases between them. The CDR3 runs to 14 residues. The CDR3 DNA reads TGTGCCAGCAGCCGAGACTGGTCCTACAATGAGCAGTTCATC. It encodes CASSRDWSYNEQFI.

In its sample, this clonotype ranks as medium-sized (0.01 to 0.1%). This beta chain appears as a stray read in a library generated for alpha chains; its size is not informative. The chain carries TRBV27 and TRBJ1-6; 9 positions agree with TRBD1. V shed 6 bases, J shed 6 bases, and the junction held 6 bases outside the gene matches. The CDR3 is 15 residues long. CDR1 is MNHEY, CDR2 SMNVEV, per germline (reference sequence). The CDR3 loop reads CASSRTGVGNSPLHF. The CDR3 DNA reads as TGTGCCAGCAGCCGGACAGGGGTGGGTAATTCACCCCTCCACTTT.

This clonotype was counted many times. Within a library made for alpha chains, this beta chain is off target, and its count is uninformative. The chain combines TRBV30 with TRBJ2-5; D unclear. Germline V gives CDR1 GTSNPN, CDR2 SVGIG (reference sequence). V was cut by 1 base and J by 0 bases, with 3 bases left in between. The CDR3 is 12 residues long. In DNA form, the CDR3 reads TGTGCCTGGAGTGCGGACCAAGAGACCCAGTACTTC. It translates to CAWSADQETQYF.

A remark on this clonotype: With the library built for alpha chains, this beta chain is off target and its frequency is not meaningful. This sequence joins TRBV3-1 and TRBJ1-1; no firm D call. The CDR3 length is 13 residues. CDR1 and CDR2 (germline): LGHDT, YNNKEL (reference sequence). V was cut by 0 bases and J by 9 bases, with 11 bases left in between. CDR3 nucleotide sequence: TGTGCCAGCAGCCAAGAGAACAGCCGAAAAGCTTTCTTT. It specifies CASSQENSRKAFF.

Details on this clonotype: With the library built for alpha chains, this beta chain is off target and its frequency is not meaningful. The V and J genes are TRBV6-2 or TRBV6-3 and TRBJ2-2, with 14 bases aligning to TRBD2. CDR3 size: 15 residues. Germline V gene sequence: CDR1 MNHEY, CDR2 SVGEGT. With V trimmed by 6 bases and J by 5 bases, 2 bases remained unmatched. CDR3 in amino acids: CASRRTSGRTGELFF. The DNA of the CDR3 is TGTGCCAGCAGGAGGACTAGCGGGAGGACCGGGGAGCTGTTTTTT.